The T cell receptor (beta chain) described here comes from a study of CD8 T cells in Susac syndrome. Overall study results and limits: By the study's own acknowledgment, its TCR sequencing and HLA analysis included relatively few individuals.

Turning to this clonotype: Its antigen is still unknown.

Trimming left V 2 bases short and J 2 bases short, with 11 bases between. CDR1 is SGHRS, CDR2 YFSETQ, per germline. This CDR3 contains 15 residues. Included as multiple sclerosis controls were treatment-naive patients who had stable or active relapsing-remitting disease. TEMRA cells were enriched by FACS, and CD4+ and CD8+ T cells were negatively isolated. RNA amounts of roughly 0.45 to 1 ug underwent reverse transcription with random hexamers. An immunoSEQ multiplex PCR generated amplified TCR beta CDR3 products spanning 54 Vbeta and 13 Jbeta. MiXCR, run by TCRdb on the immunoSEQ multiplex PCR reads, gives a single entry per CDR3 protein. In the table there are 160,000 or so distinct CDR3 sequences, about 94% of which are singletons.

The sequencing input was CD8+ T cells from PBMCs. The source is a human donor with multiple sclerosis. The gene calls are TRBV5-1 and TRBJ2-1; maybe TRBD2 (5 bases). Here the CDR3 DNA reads TGCGCCAGCAGCTTAGATAAGAGGGCCTACAATGAGCAGTTCTTC. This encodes CASSLDKRAYNEQFF.